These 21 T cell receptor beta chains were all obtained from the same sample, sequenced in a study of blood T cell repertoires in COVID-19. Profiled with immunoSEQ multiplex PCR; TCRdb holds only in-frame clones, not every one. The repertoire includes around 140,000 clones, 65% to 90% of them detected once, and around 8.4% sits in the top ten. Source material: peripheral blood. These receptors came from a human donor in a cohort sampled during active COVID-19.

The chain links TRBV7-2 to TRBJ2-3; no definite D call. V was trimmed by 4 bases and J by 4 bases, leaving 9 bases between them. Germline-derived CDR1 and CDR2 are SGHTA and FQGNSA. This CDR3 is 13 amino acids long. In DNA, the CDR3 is TGTGCCAGCAGCTCCACCCGGGCAGATACGCAGTATTTT. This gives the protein CASSSTRADTQYF.

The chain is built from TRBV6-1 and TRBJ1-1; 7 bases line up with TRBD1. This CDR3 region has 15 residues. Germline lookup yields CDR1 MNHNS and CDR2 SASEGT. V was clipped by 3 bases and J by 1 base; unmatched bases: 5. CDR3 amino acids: CASSDQSGGNTEAFF. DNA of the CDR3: TGTGCCAGCAGTGATCAGTCAGGGGGGAACACTGAAGCTTTCTTT.

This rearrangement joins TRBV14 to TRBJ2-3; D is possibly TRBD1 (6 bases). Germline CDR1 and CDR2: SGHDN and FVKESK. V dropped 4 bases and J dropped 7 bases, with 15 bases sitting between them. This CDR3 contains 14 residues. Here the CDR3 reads CASSPGQIINTQYF. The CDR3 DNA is TGTGCCAGCAGCCCCGGACAGATTATTAATACGCAGTATTTT.

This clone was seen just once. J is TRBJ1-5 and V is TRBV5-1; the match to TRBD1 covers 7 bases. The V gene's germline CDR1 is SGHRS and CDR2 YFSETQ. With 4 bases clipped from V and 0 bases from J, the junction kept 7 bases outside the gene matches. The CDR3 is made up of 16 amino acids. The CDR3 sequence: CASSVGTDNSNQPQHF. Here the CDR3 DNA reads TGCGCCAGCAGCGTAGGGACAGACAATAGCAATCAGCCCCAGCATTTT.

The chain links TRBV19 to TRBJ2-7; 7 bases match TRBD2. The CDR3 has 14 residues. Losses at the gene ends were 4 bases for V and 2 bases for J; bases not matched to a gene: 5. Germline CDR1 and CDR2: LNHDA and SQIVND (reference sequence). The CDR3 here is CASSNIAGAYEQYF. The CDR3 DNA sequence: TGTGCCAGTAGTAACATCGCGGGAGCCTACGAGCAGTACTTC.

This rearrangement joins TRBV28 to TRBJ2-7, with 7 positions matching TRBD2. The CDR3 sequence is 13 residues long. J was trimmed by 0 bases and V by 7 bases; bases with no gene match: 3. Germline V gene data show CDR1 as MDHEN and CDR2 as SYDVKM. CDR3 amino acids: CASMAGVSYEQYF. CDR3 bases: TGTGCCAGCATGGCGGGAGTCTCCTACGAGCAGTACTTC. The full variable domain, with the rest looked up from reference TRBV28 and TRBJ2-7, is DVKVTQSSRYLVKRTGEKVFLECVQDMDHENMFWYRQDPGLGLRLIYFSYDVKMKEKGDIPEGYSVSREKKERFSLILESASTNQTSMYLCASMAGVSYEQYFGPGTRLTVT.

The CDR3 here is CASSPGGSRPNEQFF. The CDR3 DNA reads TGTGCCAGCAGCCCAGGAGGTAGCAGGCCCAATGAGCAGTTCTTC. The chain links TRBV7-3 to TRBJ2-1; perhaps TRBD2 as D (5 bases). Germline V gene data show CDR1 as SGHTA and CDR2 as FQGTGA. The V gene lost 5 bases and the J gene lost 6 bases, with 17 bases spanning the gap. This CDR3 is built from 15 residues.

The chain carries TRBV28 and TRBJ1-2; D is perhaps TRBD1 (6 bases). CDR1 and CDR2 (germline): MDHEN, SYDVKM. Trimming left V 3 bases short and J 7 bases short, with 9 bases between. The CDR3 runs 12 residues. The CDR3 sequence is CASSFRTAGYTF. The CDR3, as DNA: TGTGCCAGCAGTTTTCGGACAGCTGGCTACACCTTC.

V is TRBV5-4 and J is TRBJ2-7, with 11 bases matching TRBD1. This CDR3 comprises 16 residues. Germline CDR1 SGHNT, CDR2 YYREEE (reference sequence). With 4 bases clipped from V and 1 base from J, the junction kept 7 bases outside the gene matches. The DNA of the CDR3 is TGTGCCAGCAGCATAGGACAGGGGGCTACTTCCTACGAGCAGTACTTC. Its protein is CASSIGQGATSYEQYF.

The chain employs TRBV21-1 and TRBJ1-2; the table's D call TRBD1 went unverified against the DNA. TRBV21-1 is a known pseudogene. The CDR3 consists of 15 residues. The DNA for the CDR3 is TGTGCCAGCAGCAAAACCCGGGACAGGGGATTCGGCTACACCTTC. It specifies CASSKTRDRGFGYTF.

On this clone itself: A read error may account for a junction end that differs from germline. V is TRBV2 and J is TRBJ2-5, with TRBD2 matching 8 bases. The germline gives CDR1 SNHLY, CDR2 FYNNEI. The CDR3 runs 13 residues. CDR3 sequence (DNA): TGTGCCAGCGGTGACAGCGGGAGAGAGACCCAGTACTTC. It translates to CASGDSGRETQYF.

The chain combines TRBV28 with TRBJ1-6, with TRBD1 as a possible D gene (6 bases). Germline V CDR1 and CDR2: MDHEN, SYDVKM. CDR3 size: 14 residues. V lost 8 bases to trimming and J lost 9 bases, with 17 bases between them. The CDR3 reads CASATRRDISPLHF. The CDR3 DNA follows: TGTGCCAGCGCCACCCGACGGGACATTTCACCCCTCCACTTT.

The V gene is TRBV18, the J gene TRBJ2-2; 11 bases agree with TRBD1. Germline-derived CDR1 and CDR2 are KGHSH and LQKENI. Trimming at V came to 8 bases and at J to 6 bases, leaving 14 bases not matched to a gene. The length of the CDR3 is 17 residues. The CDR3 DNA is TGTGCCAGCCCCGGAGGACAGGGGGCTGGGTTGTCCGGGGAGCTGTTTTTT. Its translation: CASPGGQGAGLSGELFF.

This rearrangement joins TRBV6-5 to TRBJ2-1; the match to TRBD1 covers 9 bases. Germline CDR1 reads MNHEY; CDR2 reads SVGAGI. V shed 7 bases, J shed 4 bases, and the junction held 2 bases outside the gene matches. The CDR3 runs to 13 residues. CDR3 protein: CASKGQGYNEQFF. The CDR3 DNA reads TGTGCCAGCAAGGGACAGGGATACAATGAGCAGTTCTTC.

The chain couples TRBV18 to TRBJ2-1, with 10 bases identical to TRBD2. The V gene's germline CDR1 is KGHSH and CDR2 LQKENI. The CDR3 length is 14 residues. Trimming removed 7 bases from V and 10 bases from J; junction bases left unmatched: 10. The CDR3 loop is CASFWTSGREEQFF. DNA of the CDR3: TGTGCCAGCTTTTGGACTAGCGGTCGAGAGGAGCAGTTCTTC.

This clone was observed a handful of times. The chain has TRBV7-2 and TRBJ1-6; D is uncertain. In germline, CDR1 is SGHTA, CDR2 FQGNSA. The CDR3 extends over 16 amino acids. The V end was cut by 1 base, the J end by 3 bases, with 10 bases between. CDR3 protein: CASSLVLGVYNSPLHF. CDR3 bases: TGTGCCAGCAGCTTAGTCTTGGGAGTCTATAATTCACCCCTCCACTTT.

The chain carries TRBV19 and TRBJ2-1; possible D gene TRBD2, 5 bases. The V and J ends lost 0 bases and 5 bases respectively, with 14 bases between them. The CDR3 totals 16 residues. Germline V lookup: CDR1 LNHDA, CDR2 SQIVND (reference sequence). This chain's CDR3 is CASSIDLQRYHNEQFF. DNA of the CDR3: TGTGCCAGTAGTATAGATCTGCAGCGGTATCACAATGAGCAGTTCTTC.

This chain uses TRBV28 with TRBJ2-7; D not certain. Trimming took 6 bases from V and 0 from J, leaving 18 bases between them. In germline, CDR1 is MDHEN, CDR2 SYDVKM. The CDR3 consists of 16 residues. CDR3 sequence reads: CASSSYWSPHSYEQYF. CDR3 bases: TGTGCCAGCAGCTCTTATTGGAGCCCTCACTCCTACGAGCAGTACTTC.

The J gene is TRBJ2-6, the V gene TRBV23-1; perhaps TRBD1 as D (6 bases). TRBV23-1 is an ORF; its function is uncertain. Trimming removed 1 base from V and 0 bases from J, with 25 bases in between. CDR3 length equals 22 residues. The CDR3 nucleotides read TGCGCCAGCAGTCAATTTCTTAGCTTTACAGGGAAGTTCTACTCTGGGGCCAACGTCCTGACTTTC. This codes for CASSQFLSFTGKFYSGANVLTF.

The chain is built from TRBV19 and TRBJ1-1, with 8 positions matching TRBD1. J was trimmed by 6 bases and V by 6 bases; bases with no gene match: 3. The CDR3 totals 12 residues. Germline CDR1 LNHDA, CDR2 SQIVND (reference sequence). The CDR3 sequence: CASSPRGPEAFF. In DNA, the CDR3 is TGTGCCAGTAGCCCCAGGGGGCCTGAAGCTTTCTTT.

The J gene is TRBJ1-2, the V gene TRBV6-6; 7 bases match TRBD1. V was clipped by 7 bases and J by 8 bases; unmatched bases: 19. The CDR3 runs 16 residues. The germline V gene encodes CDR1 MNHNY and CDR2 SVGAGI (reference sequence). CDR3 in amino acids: CASNPSGGGILGGYTF. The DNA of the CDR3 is TGTGCCAGCAACCCCTCGGGAGGGGGCATTTTGGGAGGCTACACCTTC.